The 9 T cell receptor beta chains reported below all come from one sample, sequenced in a study of blood T cell repertoires in COVID-19. TCRdb's copy holds only in-frame clones and misses some; the assay was immunoSEQ multiplex PCR. The sample lists about 120,000 clones; roughly 84% were seen once. The sequenced material came from PBMCs or T cells enriched from blood (not recorded which). The receptors derive from a woman in her 30s who had recovered from COVID-19.

This clone was seen a few times. The chain joins TRBV5-4 to TRBJ2-2; 12 bases are a match to TRBD2. J gave up 3 bases and V 4 bases, and 7 bases lay outside the gene matches. Germline V CDR1 and CDR2: SGHNT, YYREEE (reference sequence). This CDR3 has 17 residues. In DNA form, the CDR3 reads TGTGCCAGCAGCAGACTAGCGGGAGACATGTACACCGGGGAGCTGTTTTTT. Protein product: CASSRLAGDMYTGELFF.

The chain carries TRBV18 and TRBJ2-5, with 7 bases that match TRBD2. Germline CDR1 and CDR2: KGHSH and LQKENI. J lost 5 bases, V lost 2 bases, and 2 bases had no gene match. This CDR3 contains 13 residues. As DNA, the CDR3 is TGTGCCAGCTCACCAGGACTAGACGAGACCCAGTACTTC. Its translation is CASSPGLDETQYF.

The J gene is TRBJ1-1, the V gene TRBV20-1; weak D call: TRBD1 (5 bases). V was trimmed by 1 base and J by 8 bases, leaving 8 bases between them. Germline V gives CDR1 DFQATT, CDR2 SNEGSKA (reference sequence). CDR3 length: 11 amino acids. The CDR3 bases are TGCAGTGCTAGAGTAACAGGAGAAGCTTTCTTT. Protein product: CSARVTGEAFF.

CDR3 in amino acids: CASSWTSRGGQPQHF. CDR3 nucleotides: TGTGCCAGCAGTTGGACCTCGCGGGGTGGTCAGCCCCAGCATTTT. J is TRBJ1-5 and V is TRBV6-2 or TRBV6-3, with D unresolved. V was cut by 4 bases and J by 6 bases, with 16 bases left in between. From germline, CDR1 is MNHEY and CDR2 SVGEGT. The CDR3 has 15 residues.

The count of this clone is one. The chain combines TRBV4-3 with TRBJ2-1; D unresolved. This CDR3 has 14 residues. V dropped 0 bases and J dropped 6 bases, with 9 bases sitting between them. Germline assignment: CDR1 LGHNA and CDR2 YSLEER. The CDR3 is CASSQEESPNEQFF. The CDR3 DNA sequence: TGCGCCAGCAGCCAAGAAGAGTCCCCCAATGAGCAGTTCTTC.

The chain recombines TRBV11-2 with TRBJ1-2; 7 positions match TRBD1. In germline, CDR1 is SGHAT, CDR2 FQNNGV. Trimming at V came to 1 base and at J to 5 bases, leaving 1 base not matched to a gene. The CDR3 is made up of 13 amino acids. CDR3 sequence reads: CASSLGGQYGYTF. The CDR3, as DNA: TGTGCCAGCAGCTTAGGGGGACAGTATGGCTACACCTTC.

The rearrangement joins TRBV7-3 to TRBJ2-3, with D tentatively TRBD2 (6 bases). Germline V gene data show CDR1 as SGHTA and CDR2 as FQGTGA. This CDR3 contains 14 residues. V dropped 2 bases and J dropped 1 base, with 7 bases sitting between them. CDR3 DNA: TGTGCCAGCAGCTTAGCGGGGCGCACAGATACGCAGTATTTT. It codes for CASSLAGRTDTQYF.

This chain joins TRBV7-8 and TRBJ2-7; 9 bases line up with TRBD2. The CDR3 covers 15 residues. Losses at the gene ends were 3 bases for V and 5 bases for J; bases not matched to a gene: 8. The germline V gene encodes CDR1 SGHVS and CDR2 FQNEAQ. CDR3 residues: CASSFSGSRRHEQYF. The CDR3 nucleotides are TGTGCCAGCAGCTTTAGCGGGAGTCGGAGGCACGAGCAGTACTTC. Full variable domain (rest looked up from reference TRBV7-8 and TRBJ2-7): GAGVSQSPRYKVAKRGQDVALRCDPISGHVSLFWYQQALGQGPEFLTYFQNEAQLDKSGLPSDRFFAERPEGSVSTLKIQRTQQEDSAVYLCASSFSGSRRHEQYFGPGTRLTVT.

V usage is TRBV27 and J usage is TRBJ1-1; 8 bases fit TRBD1. Germline CDR1 reads MNHEY; CDR2 reads SMNVEV (reference sequence). The length of the CDR3 is 12 residues. Germline trimming cut 2 bases from V and 8 bases from J; bases unmatched to any gene: 1. The CDR3 loop reads CASSLRTGEAFF. For the CDR3, the DNA is TGTGCCAGCAGTTTAAGGACAGGGGAAGCTTTCTTT.